A single sample gave rise to the 11 T cell receptor beta chains below, sequenced in a study of cytomegalovirus exposure and HLA in healthy donors. Vbeta (60) and Jbeta (13) primers were used in the PCR. Measured with immunoSEQ multiplex PCR; TCRdb has only the in-frame clones, and not every one. The repertoire has about 120,000 clones, under 85% of them found once; the top ten carry roughly 3.5%. Sequenced input: PBMCs. The receptors were sampled from a human donor in good health.

V usage is TRBV19 and J usage is TRBJ2-6; the D is unclear. V was pared by 7 bases and J by 0 bases, with 10 bases between. CDR3 size: 15 residues. Germline V CDR1 and CDR2: LNHDA, SQIVND (reference sequence). The CDR3 coding sequence is TGTGCCAGTAAGCGCGTCAGCTCTGGGGCCAACGTCCTGACTTTC. Translating it yields CASKRVSSGANVLTF.

Written as DNA, the CDR3 is TGCAGCACCGAGGGGGTTCGGGGCACTGAAGCTTTCTTT. This encodes CSTEGVRGTEAFF. The gene calls are TRBV29-1 and TRBJ1-1, with D perhaps matching TRBD1 (6 bases). V lost 8 bases and J 4 bases, leaving 17 bases between the germline ends. CDR3 length: 13 amino acids. Germline V gene data show CDR1 as SQVTM and CDR2 as ANQGSEA.

This chain's CDR3 is CASSLWTSGNYEQYF. CDR3 coding DNA: TGTGCCAGCAGCCTGTGGACTAGCGGAAACTACGAGCAGTACTTC. The rearrangement uses TRBV7-8 and TRBJ2-7; 10 nucleotides match TRBD2. The CDR3 runs to 15 residues. V shed 5 bases, J shed 3 bases, and the junction held 7 bases outside the gene matches. The germline gives CDR1 SGHVS, CDR2 FQNEAQ.

This chain uses TRBV9 with TRBJ2-3; 14 bases agree with TRBD2. Germline CDR1 reads SGDLS; CDR2 reads YYNGEE. After removal of 1 base from V and 0 bases from J, the junction contained 4 bases not matched to a gene. The length of the CDR3 is 18 residues. DNA for the CDR3: TGTGCCAGCAGCGTACCCCGACTAGCGGGAGGGAGCACAGATACGCAGTATTTT. This codes for CASSVPRLAGGSTDTQYF. The variable domain in full, completed from reference TRBV9 and TRBJ2-3, reads DSGVTQTPKHLITATGQRVTLRCSPRSGDLSVYWYQQSLDQGLQFLIQYYNGEERAKGNILERFSAQQFPDLHSELNLSSLELGDSALYFCASSVPRLAGGSTDTQYFGPGTRLTVL.

This clone has only one observation. This chain connects TRBV10-3 to TRBJ2-3; TRBD1 matches 7 bases. CDR1 and CDR2 from the germline V gene are ENHRY and SYGVKD. Losses at the gene ends were 6 bases for V and 2 bases for J; bases not matched to a gene: 5. The CDR3 totals 14 residues. The CDR3 DNA is TGTGCCATCAGCCTGACAGGGACCACAGATACGCAGTATTTT. Translation: CAISLTGTTDTQYF.

This chain links TRBV5-4 with TRBJ2-1, with 9 bases that match TRBD1. CDR1 SGHNT and CDR2 YYREEE come from the germline V gene (reference sequence). CDR3 length: 16 amino acids. The trim removed 4 bases at V and 5 bases at J, leaving 10 bases unmatched. CDR3 DNA sequence: TGTGCCAGCAGCCACCCAGGGACAGGGTCCGACAATGAGCAGTTCTTC. Translation gives CASSHPGTGSDNEQFF.

The V and J genes are TRBV5-5 and TRBJ2-7, with D possibly matching TRBD2 (6 bases). The germline CDR1 and CDR2 sequences are SGHKS and YYEKEE (reference sequence). The CDR3 extends over 13 amino acids. V gave up 2 bases and J gave up 2 bases, with 8 bases separating them. Here the CDR3 reads CASSFGGTYEQYF. The CDR3 DNA follows: TGTGCCAGCAGCTTTGGGGGGACCTACGAGCAGTACTTC.

The chain is built from TRBV19 and TRBJ2-7; TRBD1 might be the D (5 bases). Germline values: CDR1 LNHDA, CDR2 SQIVND (reference sequence). Trimming cost V 8 bases and J 7 bases, with 18 bases left between them. The CDR3 sequence is 13 residues long. CDR3 loop: CASRKGATEEQYF. Here the CDR3 DNA reads TGTGCCAGTCGGAAAGGGGCCACTGAGGAGCAGTACTTC.

This chain joins TRBV27 and TRBJ2-7; no reliable D call. This CDR3 contains 13 residues. The germline gives CDR1 MNHEY, CDR2 SMNVEV (reference sequence). V lost 4 bases, J lost 4 bases, and 11 bases lay in between. CDR3 region: CASSSTLWYEQYF. CDR3 coding DNA: TGTGCCAGCAGTTCCACCCTATGGTACGAGCAGTACTTC.

This chain joins TRBV14 and TRBJ1-2; TRBD1 agrees at 9 bases. CDR1 and CDR2 from the germline V gene are SGHDN and FVKESK. There are 16 residues in the CDR3. J gave up 8 bases and V 1 base, and 11 bases lay outside the gene matches. CDR3 in DNA: TGTGCCAGCAGCCAAGGTGGGACAGGGAAATTTAAGGGCTACACCTTC. It is translated as CASSQGGTGKFKGYTF.

The chain couples TRBV9 to TRBJ2-7; weak D call: TRBD2 (7 bases). The CDR3 loop spans 12 amino acids. Trimming left V 5 bases short and J 12 bases short, with 18 bases between. Germline CDR1 and CDR2: SGDLS and YYNGEE. DNA for the CDR3: TGTGCCAGCAGTGGGAGGGGGGGACACCCGTACTTC. Protein sequence: CASSGRGGHPYF.